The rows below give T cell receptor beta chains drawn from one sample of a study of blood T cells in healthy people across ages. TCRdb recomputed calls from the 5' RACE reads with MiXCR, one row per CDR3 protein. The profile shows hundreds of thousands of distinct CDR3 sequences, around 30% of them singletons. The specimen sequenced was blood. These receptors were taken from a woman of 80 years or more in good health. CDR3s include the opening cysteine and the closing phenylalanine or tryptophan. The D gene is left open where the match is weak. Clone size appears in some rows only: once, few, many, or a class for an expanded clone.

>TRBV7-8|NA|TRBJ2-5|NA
TGTGCCAGCAGCTTAGTATATCCCCAAGAGACCCAGTACTTC
CASSLVYPQETQYF
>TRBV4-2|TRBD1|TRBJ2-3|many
TGTGCCAGCAGCGTCGACAGGGGGCGAAGTGGTACGCAGTATTTT
CASSVDRGRSGTQYF
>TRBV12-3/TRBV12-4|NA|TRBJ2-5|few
TGTGCCAGCAGTTTGACCGAAGATGCGCAGTACTTC
CASSLTEDAQYF
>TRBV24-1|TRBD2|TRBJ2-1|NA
TGTGCCACCAGTAGTGTAGCGGGGGGGCCGGGTTACAATGAGCAGTTCTTC
CATSSVAGGPGYNEQFF
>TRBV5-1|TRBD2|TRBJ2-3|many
TGCGCCAGCATCCCGAGCGGGGGAACAGATACGCAGTATTTT
CASIPSGGTDTQYF
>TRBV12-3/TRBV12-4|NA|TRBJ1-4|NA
TGTGCCAGCAGTCCCGGCGGCTGGGGCAATGAAAAACTGTTTTTT
CASSPGGWGNEKLFF
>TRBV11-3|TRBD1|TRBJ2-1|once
TGTGCCAGCAGCTTCCGGACAGGGAACCTCCGCTCCTACAATGAGCAGTTCTTC
CASSFRTGNLRSYNEQFF
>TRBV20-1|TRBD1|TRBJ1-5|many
TGCAGTGCTAGAACCGGGACAGGGGGCAATCAGCCCCAGCATTTT
CSARTGTGGNQPQHF
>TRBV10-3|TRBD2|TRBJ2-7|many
TGTGCCATCAGCACTAGCGGGGGCTACGAGCAGTACTTC
CAISTSGGYEQYF
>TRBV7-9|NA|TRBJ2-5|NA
TGTGCCAGCAGCGCCCGGGCCGGACCCTGGGAGACCCAGTACTTC
CASSARAGPWETQYF
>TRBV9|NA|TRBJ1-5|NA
TGTGCCAGCAGCGTAGGGGTAGAGACCAATCAGCCCCAGCATTTT
CASSVGVETNQPQHF